These T cell receptor beta chains were read from a single sample in a study of T cell repertoires in cytomegalovirus infection. These receptors have no identified antigens. One entry per CDR3 protein, called by TCRdb with MiXCR from the reads. Of about 920,000 distinct CDR3 sequences detected, 30% to 40% appear once; the ten largest clones hold about 14%. The sample here was cultured CD8+ T cells from PBMCs, taken from culture after CMV antigen stimulation. All receptors come from a human donor in good health (CMV status not recorded). Some clones in this sample may be carry-over from other donors' samples. The conserved cysteine and the conserved F or W are not part of the CDR3 here.

v_call cdr3_aa
TRBV28 ASSLYAGSLNTEAF
TRBV15 ATSSSDRPDYEQY
TRBV7-3 ASNSRRGPRGTDTQY
TRBV19 ASSGSVYSYNEQF
TRBV4-3 ASSQDRQIRGSNQPQH
TRBV20-1 SARDREAPYSNQPQH
TRBV7-9 ASSLAGERGGRKDTQY
TRBV6-6 ASSYKGAAETQY
TRBV7-7 ASSLEGSNEQY
TRBV28 ASSLDPDRANGELF
TRBV5-4 ASSITYNEQF
TRBV5-5 ASSLTTGGPRPQH
TRBV11-3 ASSLAPGPEETQY
TRBV7-9 ASSLEADFQETQY
TRBV11-3 ASSFGRTGINTGELF
TRBV12-3/TRBV12-4 ASSSLGANYGYT